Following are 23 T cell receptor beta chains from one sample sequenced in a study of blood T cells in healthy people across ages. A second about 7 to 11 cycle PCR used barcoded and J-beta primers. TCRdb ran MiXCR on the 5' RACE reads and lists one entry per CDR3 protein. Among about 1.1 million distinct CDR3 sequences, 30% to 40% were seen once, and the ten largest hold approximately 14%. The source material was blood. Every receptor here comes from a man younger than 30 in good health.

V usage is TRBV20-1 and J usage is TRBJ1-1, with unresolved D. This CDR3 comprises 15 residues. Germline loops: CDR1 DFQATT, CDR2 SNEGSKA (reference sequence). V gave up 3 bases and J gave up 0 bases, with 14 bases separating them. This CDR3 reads CSASSRWGMNTEAFF. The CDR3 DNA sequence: TGCAGTGCTAGTAGTAGGTGGGGTATGAACACTGAAGCTTTCTTT.

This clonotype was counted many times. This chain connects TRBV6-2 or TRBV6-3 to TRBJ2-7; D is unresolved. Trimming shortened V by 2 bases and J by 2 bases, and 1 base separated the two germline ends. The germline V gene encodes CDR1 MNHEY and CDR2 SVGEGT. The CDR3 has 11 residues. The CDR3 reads CASSYTYEQYF. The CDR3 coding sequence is TGTGCCAGCAGTTACACCTACGAGCAGTACTTC.

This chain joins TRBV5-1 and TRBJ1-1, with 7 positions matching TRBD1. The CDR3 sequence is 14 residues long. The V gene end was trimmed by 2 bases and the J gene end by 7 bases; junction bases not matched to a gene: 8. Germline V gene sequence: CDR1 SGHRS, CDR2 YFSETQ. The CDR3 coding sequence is TGCGCCAGCAGCTTTTCCGGGACAGAGTTTGAAGCTTTCTTT. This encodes CASSFSGTEFEAFF.

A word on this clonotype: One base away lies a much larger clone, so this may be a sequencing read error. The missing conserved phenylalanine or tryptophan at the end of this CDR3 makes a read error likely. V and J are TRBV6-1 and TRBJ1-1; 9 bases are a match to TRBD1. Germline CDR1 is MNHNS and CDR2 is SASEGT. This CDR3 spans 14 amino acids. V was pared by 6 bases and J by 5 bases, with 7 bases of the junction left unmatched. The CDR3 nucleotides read TGTGCCAGCAGCCAGGACAGGGGAGGAACTGAAGCTTTCTCT. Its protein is CASSQDRGGTEAFS.

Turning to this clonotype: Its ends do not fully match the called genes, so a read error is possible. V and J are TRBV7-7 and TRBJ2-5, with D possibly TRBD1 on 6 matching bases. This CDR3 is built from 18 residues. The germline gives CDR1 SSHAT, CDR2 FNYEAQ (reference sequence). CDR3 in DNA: TGTGCTAGCAGCCTAACCCCGACAGGACTCAGCCCCCAAGAGACCCAGTACTTC. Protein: CASSLTPTGLSPQETQYF.

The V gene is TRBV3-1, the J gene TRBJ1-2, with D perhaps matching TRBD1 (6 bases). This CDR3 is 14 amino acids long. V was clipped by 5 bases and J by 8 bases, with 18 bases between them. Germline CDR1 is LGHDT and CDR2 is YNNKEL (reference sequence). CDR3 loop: CASSSNQGTSGYTF. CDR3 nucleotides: TGTGCCAGCAGCAGTAACCAGGGGACTTCGGGCTACACCTTC.

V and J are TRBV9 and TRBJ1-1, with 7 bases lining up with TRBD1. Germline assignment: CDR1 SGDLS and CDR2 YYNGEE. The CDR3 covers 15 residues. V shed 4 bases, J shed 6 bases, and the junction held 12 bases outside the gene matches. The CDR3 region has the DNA TGTGCCAGCAGCCCCCAAAGAAGACAGGGCCCTGAAGCTTTCTTT. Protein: CASSPQRRQGPEAFF.

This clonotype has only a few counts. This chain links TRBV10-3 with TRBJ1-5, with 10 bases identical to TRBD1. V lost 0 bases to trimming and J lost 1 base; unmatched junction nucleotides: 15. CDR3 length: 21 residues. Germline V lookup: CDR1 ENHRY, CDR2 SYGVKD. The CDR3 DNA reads TGTGCCATCAGTGAGTCCAAAACCCCGGGACAGGGGATAGGGAGCAATCAGCCCCAGCATTTT. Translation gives CAISESKTPGQGIGSNQPQHF.

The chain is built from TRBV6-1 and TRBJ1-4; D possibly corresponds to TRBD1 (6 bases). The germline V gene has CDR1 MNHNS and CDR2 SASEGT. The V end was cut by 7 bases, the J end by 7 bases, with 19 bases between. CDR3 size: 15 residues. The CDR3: CASKDYTGMGEKLFF. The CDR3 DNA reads TGTGCCAGCAAAGACTATACAGGGATGGGTGAAAAACTGTTTTTT.

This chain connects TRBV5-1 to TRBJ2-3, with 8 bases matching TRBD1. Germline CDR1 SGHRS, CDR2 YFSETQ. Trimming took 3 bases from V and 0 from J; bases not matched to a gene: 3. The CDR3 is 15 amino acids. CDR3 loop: CASSSDRESTDTQYF. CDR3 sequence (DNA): TGCGCCAGCAGCTCGGACAGGGAAAGCACAGATACGCAGTATTTT.

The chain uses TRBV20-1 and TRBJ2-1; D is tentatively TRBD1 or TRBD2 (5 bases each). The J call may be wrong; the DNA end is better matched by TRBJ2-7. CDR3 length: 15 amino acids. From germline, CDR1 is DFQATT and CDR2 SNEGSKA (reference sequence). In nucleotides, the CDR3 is TGCAGTGCGAATCCCCCTAGAGGGGTCTACAATGAGCAGTACTTC. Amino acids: CSANPPRGVYNEQYF.

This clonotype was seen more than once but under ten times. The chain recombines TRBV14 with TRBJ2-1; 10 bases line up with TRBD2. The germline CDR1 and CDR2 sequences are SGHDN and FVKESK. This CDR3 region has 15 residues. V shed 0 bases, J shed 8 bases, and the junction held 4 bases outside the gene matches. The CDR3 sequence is CASSQDGTSDDEQFF. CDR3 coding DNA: TGTGCCAGCAGCCAAGATGGGACTAGCGACGATGAGCAGTTCTTC.

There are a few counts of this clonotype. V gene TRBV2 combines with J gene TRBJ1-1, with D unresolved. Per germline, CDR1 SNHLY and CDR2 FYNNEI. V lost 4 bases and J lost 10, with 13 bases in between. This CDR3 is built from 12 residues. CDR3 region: CASSGPGAGAFF. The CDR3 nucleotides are TGTGCCAGCAGTGGACCGGGTGCTGGAGCTTTCTTT.

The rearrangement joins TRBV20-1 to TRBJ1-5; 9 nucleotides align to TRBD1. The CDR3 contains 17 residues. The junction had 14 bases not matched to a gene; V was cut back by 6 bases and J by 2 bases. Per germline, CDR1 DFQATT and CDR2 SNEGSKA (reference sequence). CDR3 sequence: CSAIAGTGTGGNQPQHF. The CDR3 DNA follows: TGCAGTGCCATAGCCGGGACAGGGACGGGAGGCAATCAGCCCCAGCATTTT.

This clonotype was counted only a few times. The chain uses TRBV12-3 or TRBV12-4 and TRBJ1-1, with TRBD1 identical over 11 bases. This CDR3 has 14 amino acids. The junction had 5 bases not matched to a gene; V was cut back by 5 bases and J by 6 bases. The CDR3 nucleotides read TGTGCCAGCAGTCCCGGGACAGGGGGATCTGAAGCTTTCTTT. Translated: CASSPGTGGSEAFF.

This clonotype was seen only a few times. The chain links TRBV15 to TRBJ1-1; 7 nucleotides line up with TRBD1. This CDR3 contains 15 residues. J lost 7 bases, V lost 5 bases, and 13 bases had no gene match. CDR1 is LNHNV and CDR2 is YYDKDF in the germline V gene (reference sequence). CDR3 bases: TGTGCCACCAGCCCTGATTACAGGGGTCAAGGTGAAGCTTTCTTT. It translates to CATSPDYRGQGEAFF.

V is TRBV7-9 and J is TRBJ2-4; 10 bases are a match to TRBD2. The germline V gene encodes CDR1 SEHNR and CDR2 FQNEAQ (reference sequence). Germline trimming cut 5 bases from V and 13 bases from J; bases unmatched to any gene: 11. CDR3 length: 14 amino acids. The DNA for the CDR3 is TGTGCCAGCAGCCCCACTAGCGGGGTAACGGGGCAGTACTTC. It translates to CASSPTSGVTGQYF.

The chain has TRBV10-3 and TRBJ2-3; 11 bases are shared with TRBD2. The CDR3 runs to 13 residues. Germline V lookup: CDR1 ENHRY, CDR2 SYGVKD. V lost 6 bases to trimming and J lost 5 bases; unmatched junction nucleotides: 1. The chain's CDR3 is CAISLAGGDTQYF. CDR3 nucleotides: TGTGCCATCAGCCTAGCGGGAGGAGATACGCAGTATTTT.

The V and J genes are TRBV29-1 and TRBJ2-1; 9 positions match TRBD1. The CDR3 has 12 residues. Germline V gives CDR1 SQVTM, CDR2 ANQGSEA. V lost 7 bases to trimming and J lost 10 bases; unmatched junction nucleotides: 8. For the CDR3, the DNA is TGCAGCGCTGGGACAGGGAACGGCGAGCAGTTCTTC. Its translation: CSAGTGNGEQFF.

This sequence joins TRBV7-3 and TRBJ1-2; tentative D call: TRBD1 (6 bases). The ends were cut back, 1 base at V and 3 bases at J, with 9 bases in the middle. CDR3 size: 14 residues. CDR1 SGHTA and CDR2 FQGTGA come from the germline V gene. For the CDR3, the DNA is TGTGCCAGCAGCTTAAGACCAGGGGACTATGGCTACACCTTC. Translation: CASSLRPGDYGYTF.

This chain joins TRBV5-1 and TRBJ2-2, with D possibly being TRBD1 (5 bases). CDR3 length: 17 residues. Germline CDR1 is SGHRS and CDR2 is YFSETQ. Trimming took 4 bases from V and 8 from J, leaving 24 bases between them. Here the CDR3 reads CASSPRQDRSVPGELFF. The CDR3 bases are TGCGCCAGCAGCCCCAGACAAGACAGATCAGTCCCTGGGGAGCTGTTTTTT.

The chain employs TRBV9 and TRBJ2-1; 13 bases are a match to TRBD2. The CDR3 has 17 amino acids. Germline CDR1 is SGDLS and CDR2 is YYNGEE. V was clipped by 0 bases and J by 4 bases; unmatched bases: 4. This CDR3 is CASSVGLAGGTYNEQFF. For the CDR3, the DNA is TGTGCCAGCAGCGTAGGACTAGCGGGGGGTACGTACAATGAGCAGTTCTTC. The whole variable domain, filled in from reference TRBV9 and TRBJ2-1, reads DSGVTQTPKHLITATGQRVTLRCSPRSGDLSVYWYQQSLDQGLQFLIQYYNGEERAKGNILERFSAQQFPDLHSELNLSSLELGDSALYFCASSVGLAGGTYNEQFFGPGTRLTVL.

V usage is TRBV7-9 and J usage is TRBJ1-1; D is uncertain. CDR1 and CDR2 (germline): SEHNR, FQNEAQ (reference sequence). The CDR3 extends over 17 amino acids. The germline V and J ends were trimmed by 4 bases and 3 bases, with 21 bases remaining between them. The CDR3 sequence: CASSSLGATTGDTEAFF. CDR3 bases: TGTGCCAGCAGCTCGTTAGGAGCCACCACCGGGGACACTGAAGCTTTCTTT.